The 18 T cell receptor beta chains below come from one sample, sequenced in a study of blood T cell repertoires in COVID-19. Method: immunoSEQ multiplex PCR; TCRdb's copy keeps in-frame clones and lacks some. The repertoire includes more than 95,000 clones, approximately 89% of them detected once, and less than 3.5% sits in the top ten. Sequencing was done on a sample of peripheral blood. Receptors originate from a woman of 80 years or more with COVID-19, enrolled during active disease.

The chain recombines TRBV19 with TRBJ1-2; TRBD1 matches 9 bases. This CDR3 comprises 12 residues. Germline V gene sequence: CDR1 LNHDA, CDR2 SQIVND (reference sequence). V trimming: 8 bases; J trimming: 4 bases; junction bases outside the gene matches: 2. CDR3: CASGDRVYGYTF. The CDR3 DNA reads as TGTGCCAGTGGGGACAGGGTCTATGGCTACACCTTC.

This rearrangement joins TRBV19 to TRBJ2-4; weak D call: TRBD1 (6 bases). The V gene's germline CDR1 is LNHDA and CDR2 SQIVND (reference sequence). V gave up 8 bases and J gave up 1 base, with 9 bases separating them. This CDR3 spans 13 amino acids. CDR3 sequence (DNA): TGTGCCAGTCGCCAGGGGGCCAAAAACATTCAGTACTTC. Translated: CASRQGAKNIQYF.

This clone was detected a few times. V and J are TRBV19 and TRBJ1-1; D possibly corresponds to TRBD1 (5 bases). V was clipped by 8 bases and J by 4 bases, with 11 bases between them. Per the germline V gene, CDR1 is LNHDA and CDR2 is SQIVND (reference sequence). There are 12 residues in the CDR3. The DNA for the CDR3 is TGTGCCAGTCGGTGGGGCGTCACTGAAGCTTTCTTT. Amino acids: CASRWGVTEAFF.

This clone was picked up a small number of times. This rearrangement joins TRBV7-9 to TRBJ2-1; D might be TRBD1 (5 bases). Germline V gene lookup returns CDR1 SEHNR and CDR2 FQNEAQ (reference sequence). This CDR3 has 12 amino acids. Trimming removed 1 base from V and 7 bases from J, with 5 bases in between. The CDR3 is CASSLEGNEQFF. For the CDR3, the DNA is TGTGCCAGCAGCTTAGAGGGGAATGAGCAGTTCTTC.

The V and J genes are TRBV7-3 and TRBJ2-3; 10 bases agree with TRBD2. The germline V gene has CDR1 SGHTA and CDR2 FQGTGA. The V gene end was trimmed by 3 bases and the J gene end by 0 bases; junction bases not matched to a gene: 9. The CDR3 spans 18 residues. CDR3 sequence reads: CASSLLAGGFSSTDTQYF. CDR3 sequence (DNA): TGTGCCAGCAGCTTGTTAGCGGGAGGTTTTTCTAGCACAGATACGCAGTATTTT.

The J gene is TRBJ2-2, the V gene TRBV7-8, with 7 bases aligning to TRBD2. Germline-derived CDR1 and CDR2 are SGHVS and FQNEAQ. The CDR3 has 16 amino acids. Germline trimming cut 1 base from V and 4 bases from J; bases unmatched to any gene: 6. CDR3 residues: CASSLVPAGITGELFF. DNA for the CDR3: TGTGCCAGCAGCTTAGTTCCAGCGGGGATCACCGGGGAGCTGTTTTTT.

The chain combines TRBV11-2 with TRBJ2-7; the match to TRBD2 covers 9 bases. V trimming: 3 bases; J trimming: 0 bases; junction bases outside the gene matches: 6. Germline V gene data show CDR1 as SGHAT and CDR2 as FQNNGV. The CDR3 loop spans 16 amino acids. The CDR3 nucleotides are TGTGCCAGCAGCTTGCTAGCGGGGACGGACTCCTACGAGCAGTACTTC. Translated, it gives CASSLLAGTDSYEQYF.

This chain joins TRBV7-2 and TRBJ1-1; no firm D call. Germline CDR1 SGHTA, CDR2 FQGNSA. The germline V and J ends were trimmed by 1 base and 5 bases, with 8 bases remaining between them. The CDR3 runs to 13 residues. CDR3 sequence: CASSLVGRTEAFF. The DNA of the CDR3 is TGTGCCAGCAGCTTAGTTGGGAGAACTGAAGCTTTCTTT.

The chain uses TRBV7-9 and TRBJ1-6; D gene ambiguous. This CDR3 is 14 amino acids long. Germline CDR1 and CDR2: SEHNR and FQNEAQ (reference sequence). Trimming removed 5 bases at V and 0 bases at J, with 5 bases between. The CDR3 DNA is TGTGCCAGCAGCCTCAGCTCCTATAATTCACCCCTCCACTTT. This encodes CASSLSSYNSPLHF.

The chain carries TRBV6-1 and TRBJ2-7, with D maybe TRBD1 (6 bases). With 2 bases removed from V and 2 bases from J, the gap between germline ends came to 13 bases. Per the germline V gene, CDR1 is MNHNS and CDR2 is SASEGT. CDR3 length: 15 residues. In nucleotides, the CDR3 is TGTGCCAGCAGTGAATCGCCGGGACAAGCCTACGAGCAGTACTTC. Its protein product is CASSESPGQAYEQYF.

This clone was counted only a few times. The CDR3 here is CASSLSGANVLTF. The CDR3 nucleotides read TGTGCCAGCAGTCTATCTGGGGCCAACGTCCTGACTTTC. The chain is built from TRBV12-3 or TRBV12-4 and TRBJ2-6, with D hard to call. There are 13 residues in the CDR3. V was trimmed by 5 bases and J by 1 base, leaving 3 bases between them.

This clone has a handful of counts. The V gene is TRBV11-2, the J gene TRBJ1-1; D is unclear. This CDR3 has 11 residues. V was trimmed by 1 base and J by 7 bases, leaving 4 bases between them. Germline V CDR1 and CDR2: SGHAT, FQNNGV. The CDR3 region has the DNA TGTGCCAGCAGCTTAGTATATGAAGCTTTCTTT. It specifies CASSLVYEAFF. Supplemented by reference TRBV11-2 and TRBJ1-1, the full variable domain reads EAGVAQSPRYKIIEKRQSVAFWCNPISGHATLYWYQQILGQGPKLLIQFQNNGVVDDSQLPKDRFSAERLKGVDSTLKIQPAKLEDSAVYLCASSLVYEAFFGQGTRLTVV.

J is TRBJ1-6 and V is TRBV7-8; D ambiguous. Trimming shortened V by 1 base and J by 10 bases, and 20 bases separated the two germline ends. This CDR3 has 17 amino acids. The germline V gene encodes CDR1 SGHVS and CDR2 FQNEAQ. The CDR3 coding sequence is TGTGCCAGCAGCTTAGGCCGGAATCGAGGGTACGGATCACCCCTCCACTTT. It is translated as CASSLGRNRGYGSPLHF.

V is TRBV7-9 and J is TRBJ2-7; 8 bases fit TRBD1. The CDR3 contains 15 residues. CDR1 is SEHNR, CDR2 FQNEAQ, per germline (reference sequence). V shed 7 bases and J 2 bases; nucleotides not matched to a gene: 10. For the CDR3, the DNA is TGTGCCAGCACGACAGCTGGGACAGGAGCCTACGAGCAGTACTTC. Its protein is CASTTAGTGAYEQYF. The full variable domain, its missing parts supplied by reference TRBV7-9 and TRBJ2-7, is DTGVSQNPRHKITKRGQNVTFRCDPISEHNRLYWYRQTLGQGPEFLTYFQNEAQLEKSRLLSDRFSAERPKGSFSTLEIQRTEQGDSAMYLCASTTAGTGAYEQYFGPGTRLTVT.

The chain uses TRBV7-9 and TRBJ2-7, with 8 bases that match TRBD1. CDR1 is SEHNR, CDR2 FQNEAQ, per germline (reference sequence). The CDR3 runs to 14 residues. Trimming cost V 1 base and J 2 bases; bases outside gene matches: 1. This CDR3 reads CASSLGGQAYEQYF. Written as DNA, the CDR3 is TGTGCCAGCAGCTTAGGGGGACAGGCCTACGAGCAGTACTTC.

This chain joins TRBV4-2 and TRBJ2-7; TRBD1 is a possible D gene (6 bases). V gave up 4 bases and J gave up 2 bases, with 15 bases separating them. The CDR3 extends over 15 amino acids. The germline V gene has CDR1 LGHNA and CDR2 YNFKEQ. The CDR3 loop reads CASSRGKGDTYEQYF. For the CDR3, the DNA is TGTGCCAGCAGCCGAGGGAAGGGGGATACCTACGAGCAGTACTTC.

The chain has TRBV29-1 and TRBJ2-7; D not certain. Trimming pared 5 bases from V and 1 base from J, leaving 3 bases between. This CDR3 contains 10 residues. CDR1 is SQVTM, CDR2 ANQGSEA, per germline. The CDR3 nucleotides read TGCAGCGTTCGGTCCTACGAGCAGTACTTC. Protein sequence: CSVRSYEQYF.

This CDR3 is CASSQPISSGANVLTF. As DNA, the CDR3 is TGTGCCAGCAGCCAACCCATTAGCTCTGGGGCCAACGTCCTGACTTTC. The gene calls are TRBV3-1 (or the pseudogene TRBV3-2) and TRBJ2-6; unclear D gene. Trimming removed 2 bases from V and 0 bases from J, with 8 bases in between. The CDR3 extends over 16 amino acids. The germline V gene has CDR1 LGHDT and CDR2 YNNKEL (reference sequence).